The 12 T cell receptor beta chains below come from one sample, sequenced in a study of blood T cell repertoires in COVID-19. Assay used: immunoSEQ multiplex PCR; TCRdb lists only in-frame clones, some missing. The profile shows roughly 14,000 clones, around three quarters of them singletons. Input material: peripheral blood. Source of these receptors: a man aged 70 or older with acute or convalescent COVID-19.

CDR3 sequence: CASSSSSAPNQPQHF. DNA of the CDR3: TGTGCCAGCAGCTCGAGTAGTGCCCCCAATCAGCCCCAGCATTTT. The J gene is TRBJ1-5, the V gene TRBV7-2; no definite D call. Trimming removed 4 bases at V and 3 bases at J, with 13 bases between. The CDR3 covers 15 residues. Germline V gives CDR1 SGHTA, CDR2 FQGNSA. The variable domain in full, with the rest retrieved from reference TRBV7-2 and TRBJ1-5, is GAGVSQSPSNKVTEKGKDVELRCDPISGHTALYWYRQSLGQGLEFLIYFQGNSAPDKSGLPSDRFSAERTGGSVSTLTIQRTQQEDSAVYLCASSSSSAPNQPQHFGDGTRLSIL.

The chain couples TRBV6-5 to TRBJ1-4, with 8 positions matching TRBD1. Germline-derived CDR1 and CDR2 are MNHEY and SVGAGI. The junction had 7 bases not matched to a gene; V was cut back by 6 bases and J by 4 bases. The CDR3 has 15 amino acids. The CDR3 DNA is TGTGCCAGCAGGGGGGGACAGGCCTTTAATGAAAAACTGTTTTTT. Amino acids: CASRGGQAFNEKLFF.

The genes are TRBV27 and TRBJ1-6; D is possibly TRBD1 (5 bases). Germline loops: CDR1 MNHEY, CDR2 SMNVEV (reference sequence). The CDR3 has 13 amino acids. V shed 6 bases and J shed 12 bases, with 15 bases lying between them. This CDR3 is CASRPGQGGPLHF. The CDR3 DNA reads TGTGCCAGCAGGCCCGGCCAGGGAGGACCCCTCCACTTT.

This clone was recorded a few times. V is TRBV11-3 and J is TRBJ2-3, with 9 bases that match TRBD1. With 5 bases clipped from V and 3 bases from J, the junction kept 6 bases outside the gene matches. Germline CDR1 SGHNT, CDR2 YENEEA. This CDR3 region has 15 residues. This CDR3 reads CASSGGTGFTDTQYF. The CDR3 bases are TGTGCCAGCAGCGGAGGGACAGGGTTTACAGATACGCAGTATTTT.

The chain couples TRBV28 to TRBJ1-1; tentatively, D is TRBD1 (6 bases). CDR1 is MDHEN, CDR2 SYDVKM, per germline. V shed 8 bases and J shed 11 bases, with 18 bases lying between them. The CDR3 is 12 amino acids. The CDR3 loop reads CASLAGTTPAFF. In nucleotides, the CDR3 is TGTGCCAGCCTCGCCGGGACAACGCCGGCTTTCTTT.

V is TRBV3-1 (or the pseudogene TRBV3-2) and J is TRBJ1-4; 10 bases match TRBD1. The CDR3 covers 15 residues. Germline CDR1 and CDR2: LGHDT and YNNKEL (reference sequence). The junction had 5 bases not matched to a gene; V was cut back by 4 bases and J by 6 bases. CDR3 coding DNA: TGTGCCAGCAGCCTTACCGGGACAGGGGATGAAAAACTGTTTTTT. Its translation: CASSLTGTGDEKLFF.

The genes are TRBV18 and TRBJ2-7; D is undetermined. Germline CDR1 reads KGHSH; CDR2 reads LQKENI. The CDR3 is 13 residues long. V shed 2 bases and J shed 4 bases, with 9 bases lying between them. The CDR3 loop is CASSPVTDYEQYF. The CDR3 DNA is TGTGCCAGCTCACCAGTAACAGATTACGAGCAGTACTTC.

This chain connects TRBV29-1 to TRBJ2-1, with D maybe TRBD2 (6 bases). The germline V gene encodes CDR1 SQVTM and CDR2 ANQGSEA. Between the trimmed V and J ends, which lost 6 bases and 16 bases, there was a span of 22 bases. The CDR3 runs 12 residues. The CDR3 DNA sequence: TGCAGCGTAGGGCGGGACGGCGGAAATTCTTTCTTC. It translates to CSVGRDGGNSFF.

The sample holds a few counts of this clone. The V and J genes are TRBV24-1 and TRBJ2-2; 10 nucleotides align to TRBD1. The V and J ends lost 5 bases and 0 bases, in that order; junction bases with no gene match: 5. The CDR3 contains 17 residues. Germline assignment: CDR1 KGHDR and CDR2 SFDVKD. The CDR3 DNA reads TGTGCCACCAGTGCCCTGGACAGGGGGACGAACACCGGGGAGCTGTTTTTT. Protein: CATSALDRGTNTGELFF.

The CDR3, as DNA: TGTGCCAGCAGCTTAGACAGGGGCGCCACCGGGGAGCTGTTTTTT. It yields the protein CASSLDRGATGELFF. V usage is TRBV11-3 and J usage is TRBJ2-2, with D tentatively TRBD1 (6 bases). The V end lost 0 bases, the J end lost 4 bases, and 9 bases lay between the germline ends. CDR1 SGHNT and CDR2 YENEEA come from the germline V gene. The CDR3 extends over 15 amino acids.

This clone occurred a few times. J is TRBJ2-5 and V is TRBV4-3, with TRBD1 matching 9 bases. J lost 2 bases, V lost 3 bases, and 7 bases had no gene match. This CDR3 spans 16 amino acids. Per the germline V gene, CDR1 is LGHNA and CDR2 is YSLEER. The CDR3: CASSQVPGQGQETQYF. CDR3 bases: TGCGCCAGCAGCCAGGTACCGGGACAGGGTCAAGAGACCCAGTACTTC.

This rearrangement joins TRBV24-1 to TRBJ2-3, with 7 bases identical to TRBD2. Per the germline V gene, CDR1 is KGHDR and CDR2 is SFDVKD. Trimming removed 1 base from V and 2 bases from J; junction bases left unmatched: 5. This CDR3 region has 16 residues. CDR3 in amino acids: CATSDFERGYTDTQYF. CDR3 DNA: TGTGCCACCAGTGATTTTGAGCGGGGCTACACAGATACGCAGTATTTT.